Listed here are 20 T cell receptor beta chains from one sample, sequenced in a study of cytomegalovirus exposure and HLA in healthy donors. The PCR contained 60 Vbeta and 13 Jbeta primers. Profiled with immunoSEQ multiplex PCR; TCRdb holds only in-frame clones, not every one. The sample carries 100,000 to 150,000 clones, 83% recorded once. The sample comprised PBMCs. These receptors were collected from a woman in her 40s in good health and CMV-seropositive.

V usage is TRBV6-6 and J usage is TRBJ1-3; 7 bases are a match to TRBD1. CDR3 size: 16 residues. Trimming at V came to 5 bases and at J to 0 bases, leaving 7 bases not matched to a gene. Germline V CDR1 and CDR2: MNHNY, SVGAGI (reference sequence). Here the CDR3 reads CASSAKGQLSGNTIYF. The CDR3 DNA sequence: TGTGCCAGCAGTGCAAAGGGACAGCTCTCTGGAAACACCATATATTTT.

V is TRBV1 and J is TRBJ1-2; the table calls TRBD1, which could not be checked here. TRBV1 is flagged as a pseudogene. CDR3 length: 14 residues. The CDR3 nucleotides are TGCACCAGCAGCCGGGCCAGGGGGCGTCATGGCTACACCTTC. Translating it yields CTSSRARGRHGYTF.

V and J are TRBV12-5 and TRBJ2-7; TRBD2 aligns across 8 bases. CDR3 length: 17 amino acids. Germline lookup yields CDR1 LGHNT and CDR2 FRNRAP. V lost 1 base to trimming and J lost 0 bases; unmatched junction nucleotides: 8. CDR3 DNA sequence: TGTGCTAGTGGTTTGGGGATACGAAGCGGGGGCTCCTACGAGCAGTACTTC. It translates to CASGLGIRSGGSYEQYF.

The J gene is TRBJ2-7, the V gene TRBV21-1; TRBD2 is the table's D call and was not checked against the DNA. TRBV21-1 is classified as a pseudogene. The CDR3 extends over 12 amino acids. The chain's CDR3 is CASSKDAGEQYF. DNA of the CDR3: TGTGCCAGCAGCAAAGATGCGGGCGAGCAGTACTTC.

This chain connects TRBV6-6 to TRBJ1-1; D uncertain. The CDR3 contains 16 residues. V was trimmed by 2 bases and J by 1 base, leaving 14 bases between them. Germline V gene lookup returns CDR1 MNHNY and CDR2 SVGAGI (reference sequence). CDR3 amino acids: CASSYKARRTNTEAFF. The CDR3 DNA reads TGTGCCAGCAGTTACAAGGCCAGGAGGACGAACACTGAAGCTTTCTTT.

This sequence joins TRBV30 and TRBJ1-2, with D possibly TRBD1 on 6 matching bases. The CDR3 spans 14 residues. CDR1 is GTSNPN, CDR2 SVGIG, per germline (reference sequence). V was clipped by 0 bases and J by 7 bases, with 15 bases between them. The CDR3 reads CAWSVQGGGSGYTF. The CDR3 DNA sequence: TGTGCCTGGAGTGTACAGGGTGGAGGCTCTGGCTACACCTTC.

The V gene is TRBV18, the J gene TRBJ2-1, with 11 positions matching TRBD2. V lost 2 bases and J lost 5; bases outside the gene matches: 2. This CDR3 comprises 15 residues. Germline CDR1 reads KGHSH; CDR2 reads LQKENI. CDR3: CASSPGTSGNNEQFF. The CDR3 region has the DNA TGTGCCAGCTCACCAGGGACTAGCGGCAACAATGAGCAGTTCTTC.

The CDR3: CAWSSRENTEAFF. CDR3 in DNA: TGTGCCTGGAGTTCACGGGAGAACACTGAAGCTTTCTTT. The gene calls are TRBV30 and TRBJ1-1, with unresolved D. Trimming took off 2 bases at V and 1 base at J, with 8 bases between the two ends. Germline lookup yields CDR1 GTSNPN and CDR2 SVGIG (reference sequence). The CDR3 covers 13 residues.

J is TRBJ2-3 and V is TRBV7-2; 13 bases map to TRBD2. Germline trimming cut 6 bases from V and 2 bases from J; bases unmatched to any gene: 5. Germline CDR1 reads SGHTA; CDR2 reads FQGNSA. The length of the CDR3 is 16 residues. The CDR3 nucleotides read TGTGCCAGCAGTAGGGGACTAGCGGGACCCACAGATACGCAGTATTTT. It is translated as CASSRGLAGPTDTQYF. Supplemented by reference TRBV7-2 and TRBJ2-3, the full variable domain reads GAGVSQSPSNKVTEKGKDVELRCDPISGHTALYWYRQSLGQGLEFLIYFQGNSAPDKSGLPSDRFSAERTGGSVSTLTIQRTQQEDSAVYLCASSRGLAGPTDTQYFGPGTRLTVL.

J is TRBJ2-2 and V is TRBV7-8, with TRBD2 matching 9 bases. CDR1 is SGHVS and CDR2 is FQNEAQ in the germline V gene. J lost 0 bases, V lost 3 bases, and 2 bases had no gene match. The CDR3 totals 16 residues. For the CDR3, the DNA is TGTGCCAGCAGCTTTGGCGGGAGGGCGAACACCGGGGAGCTGTTTTTT. Its protein is CASSFGGRANTGELFF. The full variable domain, with the rest looked up from reference TRBV7-8 and TRBJ2-2, is GAGVSQSPRYKVAKRGQDVALRCDPISGHVSLFWYQQALGQGPEFLTYFQNEAQLDKSGLPSDRFFAERPEGSVSTLKIQRTQQEDSAVYLCASSFGGRANTGELFFGEGSRLTVL.

The chain couples TRBV5-1 to TRBJ2-3; 11 bases line up with TRBD2. The CDR3 spans 16 residues. V shed 4 bases, J shed 4 bases, and the junction held 8 bases outside the gene matches. Germline values: CDR1 SGHRS, CDR2 YFSETQ. The CDR3 bases are TGCGCCAGCAGCGGTACTAGCGGGAGTCGCGCAGATACGCAGTATTTT. Translating it yields CASSGTSGSRADTQYF.

This chain connects TRBV5-1 to TRBJ2-2; the match to TRBD2 covers 7 bases. CDR1 is SGHRS and CDR2 is YFSETQ in the germline V gene. The CDR3 sequence is 16 residues long. The V segment lost 4 bases and the J segment 3 bases; nucleotides outside the gene matches: 9. CDR3 DNA: TGCGCCAGCAGCAACGGACTAGTCCCTTACACCGGGGAGCTGTTTTTT. Translation gives CASSNGLVPYTGELFF.

This sequence joins TRBV19 and TRBJ2-1; 12 bases are a match to TRBD2. CDR1 LNHDA and CDR2 SQIVND come from the germline V gene (reference sequence). The length of the CDR3 is 17 residues. V lost 4 bases to trimming and J lost 4 bases; unmatched junction nucleotides: 8. Written as DNA, the CDR3 is TGTGCCAGTAGTACCACGACCGGGACTAGCGGGTACAATGAGCAGTTCTTC. Its translation: CASSTTTGTSGYNEQFF.

Remarks on this clone: The junction shows a germline mismatch at one end, possibly a read error. The chain employs TRBV7-7 and TRBJ2-5; 9 bases map to TRBD2. The V gene's germline CDR1 is SSHAT and CDR2 FNYEAQ (reference sequence). CDR3 length equals 19 residues. The CDR3 DNA reads TGTGCTAGCAGCTTAAGACCGCCCTACGCGGGAGGGCCGGAGGAGACCCAGTACTTC. It yields the protein CASSLRPPYAGGPEETQYF. Looking up the rest from reference TRBV7-7 and TRBJ2-5 gives the full variable domain: GAGVSQSPRYKVTKRGQDVTLRCDPISSHATLYWYQQALGQGPEFLTYFNYEAQPDKSGLPSDRFSAERPEGSISTLTIQRTEQRDSAMYRCASSLRPPYAGGPEETQYFGPGTRLLVL.

This chain joins TRBV7-2 and TRBJ2-1; D is possibly TRBD2 (7 bases). With 3 bases removed from V and 8 bases from J, the gap between germline ends came to 11 bases. In germline, CDR1 is SGHTA, CDR2 FQGNSA. The CDR3 runs to 13 residues. The CDR3 is CASSFGGLDEQFF. DNA for the CDR3: TGTGCCAGCAGCTTCGGGGGGCTGGATGAGCAGTTCTTC.

Regarding this clone: Distinct nucleotide sequences in the sample also encode this CDR3. The chain couples TRBV11-2 to TRBJ2-3; possible D gene TRBD2, 6 bases. The CDR3 length is 13 residues. In germline, CDR1 is SGHAT, CDR2 FQNNGV. V was pared by 5 bases and J by 3 bases, with 9 bases between. CDR3 region: CASSLAGTDTQYF. The CDR3, as DNA: TGTGCCAGCAGCCTCGCGGGGACAGATACGCAGTATTTT.

V gene TRBV7-2 combines with J gene TRBJ2-7; D may be TRBD2 (6 bases). V was clipped by 4 bases and J by 0 bases, with 13 bases between them. Germline V gene sequence: CDR1 SGHTA, CDR2 FQGNSA. CDR3 length: 15 amino acids. This chain's CDR3 is CASSSRRGSSYEQYF. The CDR3 DNA sequence: TGTGCCAGCAGCTCAAGGAGGGGTAGCTCCTACGAGCAGTACTTC.

This chain connects TRBV21-1 to TRBJ2-7; the table assigns TRBD1, which was not confirmed against the DNA. TRBV21-1 is a known pseudogene. The CDR3 length is 17 residues. Here the CDR3 DNA reads TGTGCCAGCGGTGATCCGGGACAGGGGGTAATGAACTACGAGCAGTACTTC. This sequence encodes CASGDPGQGVMNYEQYF.

The genes are TRBV5-6 and TRBJ2-1, with 8 positions matching TRBD2. The V and J ends lost 2 bases and 1 base, in that order; junction bases with no gene match: 2. The CDR3 is 15 residues long. CDR1 and CDR2 from the germline V gene are SGHDT and YYEEEE. The CDR3 region is CASSLLADSYNEQFF. As DNA, the CDR3 is TGTGCCAGCAGCTTACTAGCGGATTCCTACAATGAGCAGTTCTTC.

This clone was seen more than once but under ten times. The chain employs TRBV27 and TRBJ2-7; D not resolved. The CDR3 extends over 16 amino acids. The V gene's germline CDR1 is MNHEY and CDR2 SMNVEV (reference sequence). Trimming shortened V by 5 bases and J by 2 bases, and 19 bases separated the two germline ends. CDR3 in DNA: TGTGCCAGCAGTCCAACGCTGGGCCTGGCCACCTACGAGCAGTACTTC. This codes for CASSPTLGLATYEQYF.